This TCR beta chain stems from a study of blood T cell repertoires in COVID-19. Study summary: COVID-19 samples, acute and convalescent, were from the United States, Italy and Spain. Nucleic acid was either cDNA or gDNA, and it came from T cells, B-cell-depleted T cells, or PBMCs.

Study processing details: Estimation of nucleated cell counts was performed using reference gene primer amplification. The assay was immunoSEQ multiplex PCR, and TCRdb's table has in-frame clones only and misses some. That table furnishes V, J and clone size, whereas the DNA furnished D and trimming. The sample holds some 48,000 clones, about nine tenths seen once. The CDR3 runs 14 residues. With V trimmed by 4 bases and J by 2 bases, 5 bases remained unmatched. From germline, CDR1 is SGDLS and CDR2 YYNGEE. The clonotype originates from a woman older than 75 in a cohort sampled during active or convalescent COVID-19. This rearrangement joins TRBV9 to TRBJ2-7, with 8 nucleotides matching TRBD1. Specimen: peripheral blood. DNA of the CDR3: TGTGCCAGCAGCCCCTGGACAGGGACCTACGAGCAGTACTTC. Translated: CASSPWTGTYEQYF.